This T cell receptor beta chain was captured by sequencing in a study of T cell responses to AZD1222 COVID-19 vaccine. Whole-study context: Second-dose intervals near 4 or 12 weeks were combined.

The protocol was immunoSEQ multiplex PCR, while the TCRdb copy is restricted to in-frame clones and leaves out a portion. The repertoire holds about 120,000 clones, with roughly 87% as singletons. The sample holds a few counts of this clone. The antigen is unknown. Germline CDR1 GTSNPN, CDR2 SVGIG (reference sequence). V shed 1 base and J shed 5 bases, with 11 bases lying between them. This CDR3 is built from 14 residues. Broader study findings: Donor demographics were predominantly white British with a female majority; clonal diversity may be underestimated.

This receptor was taken from an adult in good health. Sequencing used peripheral blood, obtained on day 0 of AZD1222 vaccination. The chain links TRBV30 to TRBJ2-2; D ambiguous. CDR3 bases: TGTGCCTGGAGTGCGGGTAGAGTAACCGGGGAGCTGTTTTTT. It is translated as CAWSAGRVTGELFF.